This TCR beta chain was retrieved from a study of cytotoxic CD8 clonotypes in ibrutinib-treated CLL. Study information: Partial response was seen in roughly 25 patients and complete response in 2; after median roughly 6 years, approximately 14 stayed remitted, approximately twelve progressed. Study-level findings and limits: Higher clonality was seen at ibrutinib response and a return toward baseline at progression.

This table comes from immunoSEQ multiplex PCR, and its TCRdb copy is limited to in-frame clones, with some not included. The data hold some 290,000 clones, with 80% observed a single time. To note about this clone: Its antigen is not known.

The germline V and J ends were trimmed by 0 bases and 7 bases, with 10 bases remaining between them. Germline CDR1 and CDR2: GTSNPN and SVGIG (reference sequence). This CDR3 comprises 13 residues. The sequencing here drew on PBMCs, taken before ibrutinib treatment. The chain is built from TRBV30 and TRBJ1-5, with D unclear. The source is a human donor with chronic lymphocytic leukemia. DNA for the CDR3: TGTGCCTGGAGTGTACGAAAGGACCAGCCCCAGCATTTT. It translates to CAWSVRKDQPQHF.